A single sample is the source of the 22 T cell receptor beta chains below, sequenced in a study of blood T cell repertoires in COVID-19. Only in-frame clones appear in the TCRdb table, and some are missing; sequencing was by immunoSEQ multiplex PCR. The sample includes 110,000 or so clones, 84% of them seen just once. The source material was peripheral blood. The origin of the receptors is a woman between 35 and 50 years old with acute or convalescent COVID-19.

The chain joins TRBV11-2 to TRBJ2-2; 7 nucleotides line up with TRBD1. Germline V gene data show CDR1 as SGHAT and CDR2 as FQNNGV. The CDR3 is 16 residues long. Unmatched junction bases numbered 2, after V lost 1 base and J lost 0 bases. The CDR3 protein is CASSLVQGANTGELFF. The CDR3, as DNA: TGTGCCAGCAGCTTAGTTCAGGGGGCGAACACCGGGGAGCTGTTTTTT.

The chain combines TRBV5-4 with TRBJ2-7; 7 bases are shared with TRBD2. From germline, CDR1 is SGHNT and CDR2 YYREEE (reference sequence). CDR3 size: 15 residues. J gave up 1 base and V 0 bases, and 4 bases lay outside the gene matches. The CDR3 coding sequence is TGTGCCAGCAGCTTGGGGGCTAGCGGTTCCTACGAGCAGTACTTC. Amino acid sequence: CASSLGASGSYEQYF.

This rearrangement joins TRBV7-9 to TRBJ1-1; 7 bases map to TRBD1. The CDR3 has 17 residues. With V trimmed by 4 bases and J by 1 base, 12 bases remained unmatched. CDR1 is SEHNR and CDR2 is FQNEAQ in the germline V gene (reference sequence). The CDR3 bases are TGTGCCAGCAGCTCCGCAGGGGGAGGACGTGGGAACACTGAAGCTTTCTTT. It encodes CASSSAGGGRGNTEAFF.

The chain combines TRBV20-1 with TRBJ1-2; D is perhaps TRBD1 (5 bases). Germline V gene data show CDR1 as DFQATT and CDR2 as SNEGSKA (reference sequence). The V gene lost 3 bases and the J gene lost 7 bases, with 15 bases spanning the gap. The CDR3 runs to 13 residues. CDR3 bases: TGCAGTGCTAGTCTGCCCAGGGAGGGTGGCTACACCTTC. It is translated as CSASLPREGGYTF.

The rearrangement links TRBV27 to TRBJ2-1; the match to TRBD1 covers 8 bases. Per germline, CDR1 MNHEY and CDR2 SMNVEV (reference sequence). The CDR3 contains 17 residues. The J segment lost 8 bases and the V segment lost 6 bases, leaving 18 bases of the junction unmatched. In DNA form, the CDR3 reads TGTGCCAGCAGCCCTCGGGTACAGGGGGAGAGGATAGATGAGCAGTTCTTC. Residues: CASSPRVQGERIDEQFF.

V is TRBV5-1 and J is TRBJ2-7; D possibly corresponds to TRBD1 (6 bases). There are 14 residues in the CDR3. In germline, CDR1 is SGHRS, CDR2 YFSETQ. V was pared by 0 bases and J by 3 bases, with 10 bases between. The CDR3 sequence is CASSLGQGIYEQYF. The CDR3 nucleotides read TGCGCCAGCAGCTTGGGCCAGGGGATCTACGAGCAGTACTTC.

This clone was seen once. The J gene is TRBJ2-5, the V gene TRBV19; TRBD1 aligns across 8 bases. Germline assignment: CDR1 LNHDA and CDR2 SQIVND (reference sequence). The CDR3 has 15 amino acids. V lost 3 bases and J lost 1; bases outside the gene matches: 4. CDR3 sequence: CASSITGGPQETQYF. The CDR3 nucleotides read TGTGCCAGTAGTATTACAGGGGGGCCCCAAGAGACCCAGTACTTC.

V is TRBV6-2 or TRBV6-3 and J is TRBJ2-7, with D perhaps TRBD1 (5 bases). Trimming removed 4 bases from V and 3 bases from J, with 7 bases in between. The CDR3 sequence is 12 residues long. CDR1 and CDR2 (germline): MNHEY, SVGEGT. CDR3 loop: CASSWGIYEQYF. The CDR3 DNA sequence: TGTGCCAGCAGTTGGGGCATCTACGAGCAGTACTTC.

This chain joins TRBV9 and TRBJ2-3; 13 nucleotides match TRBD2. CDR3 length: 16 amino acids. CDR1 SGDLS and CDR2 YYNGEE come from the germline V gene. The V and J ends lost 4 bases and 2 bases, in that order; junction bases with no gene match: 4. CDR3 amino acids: CASSFGLAGATDTQYF. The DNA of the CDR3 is TGTGCCAGCAGCTTCGGACTAGCGGGGGCCACAGATACGCAGTATTTT.

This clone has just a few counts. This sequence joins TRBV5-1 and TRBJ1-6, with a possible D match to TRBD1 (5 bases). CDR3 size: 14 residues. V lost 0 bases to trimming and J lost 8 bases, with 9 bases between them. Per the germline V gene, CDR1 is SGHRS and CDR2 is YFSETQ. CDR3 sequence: CASSLVGGYSPLHF. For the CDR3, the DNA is TGCGCCAGCAGCTTGGTGGGGGGGTATTCACCCCTCCACTTT. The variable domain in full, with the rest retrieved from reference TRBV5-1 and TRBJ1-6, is KAGVTQTPRYLIKTRGQQVTLSCSPISGHRSVSWYQQTPGQGLQFLFEYFSETQRNKGNFPGRFSGRQFSNSRSEMNVSTLELGDSALYLCASSLVGGYSPLHFGNGTRLTVT.

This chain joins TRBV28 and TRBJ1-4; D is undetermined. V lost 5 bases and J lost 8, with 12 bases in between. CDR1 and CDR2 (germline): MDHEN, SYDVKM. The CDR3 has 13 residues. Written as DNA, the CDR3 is TGTGCCAGCAGTCCCCCTAGCTGGGAAAAACTGTTTTTT. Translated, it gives CASSPPSWEKLFF. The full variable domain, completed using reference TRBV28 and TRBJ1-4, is DVKVTQSSRYLVKRTGEKVFLECVQDMDHENMFWYRQDPGLGLRLIYFSYDVKMKEKGDIPEGYSVSREKKERFSLILESASTNQTSMYLCASSPPSWEKLFFGSGTQLSVL.

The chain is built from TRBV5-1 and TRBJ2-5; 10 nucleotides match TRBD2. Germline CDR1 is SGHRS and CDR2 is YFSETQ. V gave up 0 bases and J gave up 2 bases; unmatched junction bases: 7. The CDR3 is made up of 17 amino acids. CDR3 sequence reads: CASSLVVIAGGQETQYF. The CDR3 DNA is TGCGCCAGCAGCTTGGTTGTAATAGCGGGGGGACAAGAGACCCAGTACTTC. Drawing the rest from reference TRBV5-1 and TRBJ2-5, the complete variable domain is KAGVTQTPRYLIKTRGQQVTLSCSPISGHRSVSWYQQTPGQGLQFLFEYFSETQRNKGNFPGRFSGRQFSNSRSEMNVSTLELGDSALYLCASSLVVIAGGQETQYFGPGTRLLVL.

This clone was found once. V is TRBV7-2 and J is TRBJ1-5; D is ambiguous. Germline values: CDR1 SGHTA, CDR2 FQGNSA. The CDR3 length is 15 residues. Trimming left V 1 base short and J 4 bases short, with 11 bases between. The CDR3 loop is CASSLEATPNQPQHF. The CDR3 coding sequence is TGTGCCAGCAGCTTAGAGGCGACACCTAATCAGCCCCAGCATTTT.

CDR3 protein: CASSPQRLAGGQNEQFF. In DNA form, the CDR3 reads TGCGCCAGCAGCCCCCAACGACTAGCGGGGGGGCAGAATGAGCAGTTCTTC. This chain links TRBV4-1 with TRBJ2-1, with 14 bases aligning to TRBD2. This CDR3 comprises 17 residues. Germline CDR1 reads MGHRA; CDR2 reads YSYEKL. The V segment lost 4 bases and the J segment 7 bases; nucleotides outside the gene matches: 9.

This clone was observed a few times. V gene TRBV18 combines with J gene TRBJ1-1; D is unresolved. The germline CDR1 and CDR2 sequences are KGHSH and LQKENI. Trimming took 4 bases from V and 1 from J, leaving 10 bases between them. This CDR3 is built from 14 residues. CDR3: CASSLGRGNTEAFF. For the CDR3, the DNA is TGTGCCAGCTCACTAGGGCGGGGGAACACTGAAGCTTTCTTT.

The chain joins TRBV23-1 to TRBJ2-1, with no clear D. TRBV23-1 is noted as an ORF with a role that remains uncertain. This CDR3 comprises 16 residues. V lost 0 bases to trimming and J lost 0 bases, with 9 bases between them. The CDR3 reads CASSQSTVRSYNEQFF. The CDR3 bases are TGCGCCAGCAGTCAATCCACCGTGCGCTCCTACAATGAGCAGTTCTTC.

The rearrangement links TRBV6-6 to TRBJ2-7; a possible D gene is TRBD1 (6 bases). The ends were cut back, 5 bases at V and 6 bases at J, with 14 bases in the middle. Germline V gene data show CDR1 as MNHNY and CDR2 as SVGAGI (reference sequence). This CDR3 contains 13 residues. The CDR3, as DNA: TGTGCCAGCAGTCTCAGGGGTTTCGGCGAGCAGTACTTC. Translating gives CASSLRGFGEQYF.

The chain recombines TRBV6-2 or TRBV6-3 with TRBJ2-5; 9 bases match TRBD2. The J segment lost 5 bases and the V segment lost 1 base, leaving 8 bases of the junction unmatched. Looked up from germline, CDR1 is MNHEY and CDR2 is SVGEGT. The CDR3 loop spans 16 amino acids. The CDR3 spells CASSYWPSGDEETQYF. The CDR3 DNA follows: TGTGCCAGCAGTTACTGGCCTAGCGGGGATGAGGAGACCCAGTACTTC.

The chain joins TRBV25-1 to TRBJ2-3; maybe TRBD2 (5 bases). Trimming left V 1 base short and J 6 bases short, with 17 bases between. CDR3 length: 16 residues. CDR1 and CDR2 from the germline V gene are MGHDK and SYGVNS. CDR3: CASSESRGLDRDTQYF. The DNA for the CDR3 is TGTGCCAGCAGTGAATCTCGCGGGCTGGATAGGGATACGCAGTATTTT.

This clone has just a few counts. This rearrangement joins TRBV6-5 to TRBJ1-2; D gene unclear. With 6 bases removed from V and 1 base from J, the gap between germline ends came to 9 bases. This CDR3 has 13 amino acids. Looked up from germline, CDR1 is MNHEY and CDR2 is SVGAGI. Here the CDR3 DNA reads TGTGCCAGCAGACCGGGATATAACTATGGCTACACCTTC. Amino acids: CASRPGYNYGYTF.

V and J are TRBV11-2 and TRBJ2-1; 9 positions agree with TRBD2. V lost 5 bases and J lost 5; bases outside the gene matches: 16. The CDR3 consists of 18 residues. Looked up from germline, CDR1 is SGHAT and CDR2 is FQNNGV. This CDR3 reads CASSPRGGRAGNDNEQFF. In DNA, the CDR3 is TGTGCCAGCAGCCCGCGGGGGGGTAGAGCGGGGAACGACAATGAGCAGTTCTTC.

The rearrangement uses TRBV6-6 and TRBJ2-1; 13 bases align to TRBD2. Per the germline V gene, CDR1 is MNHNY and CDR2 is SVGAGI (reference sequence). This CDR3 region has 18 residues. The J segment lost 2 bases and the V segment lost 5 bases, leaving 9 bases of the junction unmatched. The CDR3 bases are TGTGCCAGCAGTCTGACTAGCGGGGGGTCCTATGCCTACAATGAGCAGTTCTTC. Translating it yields CASSLTSGGSYAYNEQFF.